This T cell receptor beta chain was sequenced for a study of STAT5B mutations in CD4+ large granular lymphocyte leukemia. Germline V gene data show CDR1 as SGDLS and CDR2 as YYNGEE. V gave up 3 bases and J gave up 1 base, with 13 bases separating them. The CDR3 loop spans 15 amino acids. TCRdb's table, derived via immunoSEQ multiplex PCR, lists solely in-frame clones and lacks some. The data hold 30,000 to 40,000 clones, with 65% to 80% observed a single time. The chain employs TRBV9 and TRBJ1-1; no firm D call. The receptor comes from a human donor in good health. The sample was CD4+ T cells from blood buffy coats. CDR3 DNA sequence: TGTGCCAGCAGCGGGGGAAGTCTGGGGAACACTGAAGCTTTCTTT. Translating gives CASSGGSLGNTEAFF.